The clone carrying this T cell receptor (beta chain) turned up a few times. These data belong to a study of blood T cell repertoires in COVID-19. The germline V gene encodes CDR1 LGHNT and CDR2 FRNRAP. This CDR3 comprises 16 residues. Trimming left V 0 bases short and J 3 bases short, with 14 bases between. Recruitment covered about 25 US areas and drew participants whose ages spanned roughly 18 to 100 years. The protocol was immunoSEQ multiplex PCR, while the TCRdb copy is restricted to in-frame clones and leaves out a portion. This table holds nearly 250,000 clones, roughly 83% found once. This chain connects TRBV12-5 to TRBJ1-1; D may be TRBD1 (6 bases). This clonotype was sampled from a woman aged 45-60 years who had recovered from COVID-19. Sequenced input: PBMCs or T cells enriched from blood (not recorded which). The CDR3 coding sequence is TGTGCTAGTGGTTTGGTACTTACAGGGATGGACACTGAAGCTTTCTTT. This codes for CASGLVLTGMDTEAFF.